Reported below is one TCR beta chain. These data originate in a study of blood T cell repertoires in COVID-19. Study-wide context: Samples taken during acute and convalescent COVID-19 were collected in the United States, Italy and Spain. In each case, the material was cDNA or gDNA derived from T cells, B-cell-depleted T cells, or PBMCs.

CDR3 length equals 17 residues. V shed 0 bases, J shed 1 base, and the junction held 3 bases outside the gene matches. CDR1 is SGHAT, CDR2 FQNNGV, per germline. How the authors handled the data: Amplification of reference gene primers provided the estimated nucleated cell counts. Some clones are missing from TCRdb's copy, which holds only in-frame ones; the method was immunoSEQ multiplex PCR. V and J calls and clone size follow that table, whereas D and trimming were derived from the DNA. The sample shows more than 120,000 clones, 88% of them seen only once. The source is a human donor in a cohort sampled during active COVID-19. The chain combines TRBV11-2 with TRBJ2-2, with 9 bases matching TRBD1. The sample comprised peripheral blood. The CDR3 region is CASSLERTGVNTGELFF. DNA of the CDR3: TGTGCCAGCAGCTTAGAGCGGACAGGGGTGAACACCGGGGAGCTGTTTTTT.